This T cell receptor beta chain comes out of a study of neurological immune-mediated disorders. By 5'RACE with 10-nucleotide random UMIs, the cDNA was made. The output of every sequencing run exceeded 180 million TCR-beta sequences, derived from 15-18 subjects. A single record per CDR3 protein comes from TCRdb applying MiXCR to the 5' RACE reads. The top ten hold around 21% of the sample, which has 40,000 to 50,000 distinct CDR3 sequences, about a tenth seen once. The CDR3 is 18 residues long. The germline V gene has CDR1 MGHRA and CDR2 YSYEKL. V gave up 4 bases and J gave up 1 base; unmatched junction bases: 11. This clonotype was observed at least ten times. Antigen: not known. Study-wide points: No expanded-clone CDR3 amino acid sequence recurred across subjects, suggesting private TCR-beta repertoires.

V usage is TRBV4-1 and J usage is TRBJ2-2; 8 nucleotides align to TRBD1. Sequencing input: PBMCs. The receptor's source is a woman aged 40 to 49 with HTLV-1-associated myelopathy (HAM/TSP). CDR3 amino acids: CASSLRYWGTGNTGELFF. Written as DNA, the CDR3 is TGCGCCAGCAGCCTTCGTTACTGGGGGACAGGGAACACCGGGGAGCTGTTTTTT.